These 12 T cell receptor beta chains share one sample of origin, sequenced in a study of cytomegalovirus exposure and HLA in healthy donors. PCR primers comprised 60 Vbeta and 13 Jbeta primers. Clones were sequenced by immunoSEQ multiplex PCR, and TCRdb holds only the in-frame ones, with some missing. The table lists 150,000 to 200,000 clones, roughly four fifths of them singletons, with around 2% in the top ten. Sequences were obtained from PBMCs. All receptors derive from a young woman in good health and CMV-seropositive.

This clone came up a few times. The rearrangement uses TRBV28 and TRBJ2-7, with 9 nucleotides matching TRBD1. The V gene's germline CDR1 is MDHEN and CDR2 SYDVKM. The CDR3 extends over 19 amino acids. V shed 5 bases and J 0 bases; nucleotides not matched to a gene: 17. CDR3 bases: TGTGCCAGCAGTCCCCTGGGAAGACGACAGGGGGTGACCTCCTACGAGCAGTACTTC. Protein product: CASSPLGRRQGVTSYEQYF.

V is TRBV10-2 and J is TRBJ2-7; D gene unclear. Trimming took off 5 bases at V and 6 bases at J, with 8 bases between the two ends. Per the germline V gene, CDR1 is WSHSY and CDR2 is SAAADI. The CDR3 has 11 amino acids. The CDR3 protein is CASSPMSEQYF. The CDR3 nucleotides read TGCGCCAGCAGTCCTATGTCCGAGCAGTACTTC.

V gene TRBV4-1 combines with J gene TRBJ1-4; D unclear. Trimming removed 0 bases at V and 7 bases at J, with 12 bases between. This CDR3 has 15 amino acids. CDR1 is MGHRA, CDR2 YSYEKL, per germline. CDR3: CASSQDVERGEKLFF. The CDR3 DNA follows: TGCGCCAGCAGCCAAGATGTGGAACGCGGTGAAAAACTGTTTTTT.

The rearrangement joins TRBV28 to TRBJ1-1; D might be TRBD1 (5 bases). V was cut by 6 bases and J by 1 base, with 12 bases left in between. CDR3 size: 14 residues. The germline gives CDR1 MDHEN, CDR2 SYDVKM. CDR3 loop: CASRYPTGNTEAFF. In DNA, the CDR3 is TGTGCCAGCAGATACCCCACAGGGAACACTGAAGCTTTCTTT.

This clone was seen a few times. The V gene is TRBV6-5, the J gene TRBJ1-2, with 7 positions matching TRBD1. This CDR3 comprises 12 residues. Per the germline V gene, CDR1 is MNHEY and CDR2 is SVGAGI. The J segment lost 7 bases and the V segment lost 2 bases, leaving 1 base of the junction unmatched. The CDR3, as DNA: TGTGCCAGCAGTTACCACAGGGGTGGCTACACCTTC. This translates into CASSYHRGGYTF.

This clone came up a few times. The gene calls are TRBV5-4 and TRBJ2-5; 11 bases agree with TRBD2. Germline CDR1 is SGHNT and CDR2 is YYREEE (reference sequence). The trim removed 4 bases at V and 4 bases at J, leaving 6 bases unmatched. The CDR3 consists of 15 residues. The CDR3, as DNA: TGTGCCAGCAGCAGCCCTCTAGCGGGGGGAGAGACCCAGTACTTC. Encoded protein: CASSSPLAGGETQYF.

The rearrangement links TRBV4-3 to TRBJ1-1; D uncertain. The germline V gene encodes CDR1 LGHNA and CDR2 YSLEER. Deletions cut 4 bases from V and 0 bases from J, with 15 bases between. This CDR3 contains 16 residues. CDR3 residues: CASSPSRTGMNTEAFF. Here the CDR3 DNA reads TGCGCCAGCAGCCCAAGCCGCACCGGTATGAACACTGAAGCTTTCTTT.

The rearrangement links TRBV19 to TRBJ2-2; the D gene is possibly TRBD2 (6 bases). This CDR3 contains 14 residues. The V gene's germline CDR1 is LNHDA and CDR2 SQIVND (reference sequence). V lost 6 bases, J lost 1 base, and 9 bases lay in between. The CDR3, as DNA: TGTGCCAGTAGGCCGGGGGTGAACACCGGGGAGCTGTTTTTT. Translated: CASRPGVNTGELFF.

The chain combines TRBV15 with TRBJ1-5; 7 bases agree with TRBD1. Germline V gives CDR1 LNHNV, CDR2 YYDKDF (reference sequence). This CDR3 has 14 residues. The trim removed 8 bases at V and 4 bases at J, leaving 8 bases unmatched. CDR3 loop: CATADRKWNQPQHF. CDR3 DNA sequence: TGTGCCACCGCGGACAGGAAGTGGAATCAGCCCCAGCATTTT.

The DNA for the CDR3 is TGCGCCAGCAGCTTAGCCGGGACTAGCGGGGGGCAAGAGACCCAGTACTTC. Amino acids: CASSLAGTSGGQETQYF. The V and J genes are TRBV5-1 and TRBJ2-5, with 15 nucleotides matching TRBD2. Germline CDR1 and CDR2: SGHRS and YFSETQ. The CDR3 length is 17 residues. V gave up 2 bases and J gave up 2 bases; unmatched junction bases: 4.

The J gene is TRBJ2-4, the V gene TRBV12-5, with 11 bases lining up with TRBD1. The CDR3 spans 20 residues. CDR1 is LGHNT, CDR2 FRNRAP, per germline. Trimming at V came to 2 bases and at J to 6 bases, leaving 18 bases not matched to a gene. The CDR3 nucleotides are TGTGCTAGTGGTTTGCCGCGTCACGGGGGGGGACAGGGGGTTCCAAACATTCAGTACTTC. Translating gives CASGLPRHGGGQGVPNIQYF.

This clone was seen only a few times. J is TRBJ2-2 and V is TRBV7-3, with 8 bases aligning to TRBD2. This CDR3 comprises 16 residues. CDR1 is SGHTA and CDR2 is FQGTGA in the germline V gene. Losses at the gene ends were 7 bases for V and 7 bases for J; bases not matched to a gene: 14. DNA of the CDR3: TGTGCCAGCACATTTGCGGGGGGCCCGGTAGGCGGGGAGCTGTTTTTT. Protein: CASTFAGGPVGGELFF.